Here is one TCR beta chain with its context. Its cognate antigen has yet to be identified. No base-level quality is on record; no much larger clone is a single base apart. Library preparation was by the immunoSEQ multiplex PCR assay. A mixture of 60 forward primers for TCR Vbeta segments and 13 reverse primers for TCR Jbeta segments was used in the multiplex PCR. Amplification of the CDR3 region of rearranged TCR beta genes was performed with a multiplex PCR assay on genomic DNA. The Illumina HiSeq System was used to sequence the amplified TCR beta libraries as 87-base-pair reads. Under the source paper's analysis protocol: A later analysis counted around 72 million unique TCR beta chains across the 640 or so repertoires, and about 10 million of these chains were shared by at least two donors. Raw reads were error-corrected and collapsed into unique sequences with a nearest-neighbor algorithm that merged closely related sequences to remove PCR and sequencing errors. CDR3 sequences were aligned to IMGT reference sequences to assign V, D and J gene segments. For a sequence to be retained, a match of at least six nucleotides was required to both a V gene segment and a J gene segment. Rearrangements were called productive when the CDR3 lacked stop codons and stayed in frame with V and J; all others were non-productive. CDR3 was defined by IMGT convention, running from the second conserved V-encoded cysteine to the conserved J-encoded phenylalanine. The earlier analysis of 500 to 650 of the donors excluded any sequence lacking an unambiguous match to a single V gene segment. An earlier analysis of about 590 of the donors classified V segments as functional when productive rearrangements were above 56.7% and as segregating when the standard deviation between donors was above 5%. A statistical classification framework was built to diagnose cytomegalovirus status from the catalog of TCR beta chain sequences. V and J gene assignment, in a later analysis, came from comparing TCR nucleotide sequences with IMGT/GENE-DB human TR gene sequences. The TCRdist pipeline was used in a later analysis to assign CDR3 sequences and most-parsimonious VDJ recombination scenarios. In a later analysis, each TCR beta chain was defined by its CDR3 amino acid sequence together with its V-gene family, and reads lacking a unique V-gene family were excluded. As a way to deal with suspected cross-contamination and a sequencing artifact, a later analysis dropped over 550 nucleotide sequences that were highly shared and had low generation probability. In a later analysis, a clonal expansion index was calculated for each public chain from normalized within-repertoire ranks of inferred template counts. Generation probabilities in a later analysis came from a VDJ recombination model fitted to out-of-frame rearrangements, and those results were checked against IGoR. Hypergeometric tests were used in a later analysis to score TCR-TCR, TCR-HLA and TCR-CMV co-occurrence, with a repertoire-size bias correction applied to the TCR pairs. A later analysis estimated false discovery rates by permuting HLA or CMV assignments 20 times. A later analysis grouped co-occurring TCRs with DBSCAN, adding TCRdist sequence similarity when clustering within HLA-allele-positive subsets. Repertoires with fewer than 30,000 or more than 120,000 public chains, plus five repertoires with anomalous nucleotide sharing, were excluded from co-occurrence clustering. TCRdb stores this immuneACCESS table with in-frame sequences only. Part of the clones is absent; in the studies checked, under half of the shortfall reflects unresolved V genes, and no reason is known for the rest. The V and J calls and clone size are taken from that table; D and trimming were inferred from the DNA. The sample table contains roughly 190,000 clones; only one count was recorded for 80% to 90% of them. The ten largest account for over 1.5% of the sample.

This specimen comes from a study of cytomegalovirus exposure and HLA in healthy donors (dated by TCRdb to 2016 to 2017). For the study in its entirety: In an earlier analysis of 550 to 750 of the donors, about 260 Gb of sequence data and 90 million to 120 million unique TCR beta sequences from roughly 200 million T cells were reported. An early release that covered more than 550 HLA-typed donors contained about 300 gigabases of sequencing data and about 84 million unique TCR sequences. The later analysis used no new phenotypic data to find candidate immune exposures, relying instead on TCR beta sequences and their occurrence across donors. Every discovery cohort repertoire had been produced on one sequencing platform. HLA typing included class I and class II loci at four-digit resolution. Of the 350 to 450 genotyped donors, less than 90% were placed in the genetic ancestry cluster associated with self-reported Caucasian donors. The aim of the study was to test whether cataloging public T cell receptors could identify signatures of past pathogen exposure. The T cell repertoires of under 750 subjects were profiled by immunosequencing and related to cytomegalovirus serostatus. The number of donors typed differed by locus, with roughly 629-640 for A, B, C, DRB1 and DQB1, 522 for DQA1, 600 to 610 for DPA1, and over 400 for DPB1. The study combined high-throughput TCR immunosequencing, statistical association of individual TCRs with disease status, and machine learning to predict cytomegalovirus infection status. Because of strong linkage in the cohort, five DR-DQ haplotypes were treated as single units for association and clustering. Besides the first cohort of around 670 subjects, a separate validation cohort made up of 120 different subjects was used. In an earlier analysis of 587 of the donors, high-throughput TCR beta sequencing was used to judge whether each TCR beta V gene segment behaved as functional or pseudogenic. Among about 410 genotyped donors of the cohort, an average of about 220,000 unique TCR beta nucleotide sequences was sequenced per donor, of which about 18% were non-productive. To study patterns of TCR occurrence, a later analysis re-analyzed previously published TCR beta repertoires from 550 to 800 donors and added high-resolution HLA genotyping. A later genetic analysis took genome-wide SNP genotypes for about 55% of the 666 donors and used that subset as a discovery cohort. Donor age, sex, ethnicity and CMV serostatus were compiled together with the repertoire data.

Reading from cysteine to phenylalanine, the CDR3 counts 15 amino acids. Only CDR3 DNA is held: 45 bases, read in frame from base 1. The CDR1 and CDR2 encoded by the germline V gene are SNHLY and FYNNEI. V is trimmed back by 3 bases and J by 4 bases, and the junction contains 5 bases that no gene match accounts for. General study outcomes and caveats: A cluster of highly shared sequence variants was judged likely to be a technical artifact of the sequencing pipeline. Linkage disequilibrium might explain the correlated functional status among segregating V segments, but an unknown experimental factor could not be ruled out. In a later analysis, HLA-associated TCR beta chains showed more clonal expansion and lower generation probabilities than non-associated chains that were equally common. The 87-base-pair reads could not distinguish some IMGT-functional V segments, including TRBV6-2 and TRBV6-3, so those segments were excluded. In a later genetic analysis, fewer N-insertions in productive TCRs were reported among donors in an Asian-associated ancestry cluster than the roughly 640-donor mean. In a later analysis, most CMV-associated TCR beta chains were found to appear HLA-restricted, with HLA associations seemingly driven largely by CMV exposure. Because counts were too low, seventeen rarely observed V segments, including chromosome 9 orphons, were excluded from the earlier analysis of 587 of the donors. The only immune exposure information available for the cohort was CMV serostatus. In a later analysis, the rate of TCR association differed among HLA loci, with DRB1 alleles having the most associated TCRs and HLA-C alleles having the fewest. In both the original and validation cohorts, the classifier was reported to diagnose cytomegalovirus status with high specificity and sensitivity. At a false discovery rate of 0.05, a later analysis linked around 17,000 TCR beta sequences to specific HLA alleles. Presence/absence analyses assumed roughly uniform sequencing depth across donors, an assumption that may not hold. Most TCR sequences were seen in very few donors, while some public TCRs were found in many individuals. According to the authors, the approach could potentially be generalized to other disease states and immunological phenotypes. An earlier analysis of 587 of the donors showed that most TCR beta V segments appeared in productive rearrangements either about 87% or about 30% of the time, which broadly matched IMGT annotations. In vitro tests confirmed that a few of the cytomegalovirus-associated TCR beta chains recognize cytomegalovirus antigens. Because HLA typing was unavailable for some donors at each locus, only the typed subset was used in association tests. A later genetic analysis associated a missense DCLRE1C variant with V-gene and J-gene trimming of TCR beta chains, and an independent cohort replicated the association. Only TCR beta chains were sequenced in this cohort, and the absence of alpha or paired-chain data limited detectable features. A further reported finding was that TCR beta sequences accurately predicted the HLA-A and HLA-B alleles for most subjects in the first cohort. The study gave a list of some 150 TCR beta chains associated with cytomegalovirus. According to a later analysis, parvovirus B19, influenza, CMV and Epstein-Barr virus appeared linked to several top co-occurrence clusters. Strong co-occurrence of HLA alleles, especially DR and DQ, made assigning TCR associations to individual alleles difficult.

The cohort consisted of 650 to 850 healthy bone marrow donors. At the time of sampling, every cohort member was nominally healthy, though immune exposures that went unrecorded were likely present. The donor tested CMV seropositive and was one of the 289 seropositive cohort members. Every donor gave a peripheral blood sample, and the peripheral blood mononuclear cells from that sample were used for TCR beta sequencing. Genomic DNA was extracted from the blood cell samples with the Qiagen DNeasy Blood Extraction Kit. Rearrangement joined TRBV2 to TRBJ2-3; 9 bases in between match TRBD2. The clonotype was recovered from a man aged 40-49 years in good health and CMV-seropositive. Sequencing input: PBMCs. For the CDR3, the sequence is CASSDGGRAADTQYF. DNA sequence: TGTGCCAGCAGTGACGGCGGGAGGGCCGCAGATACGCAGTATTTT.